Listed below are T cell receptor beta chains from one sample, sequenced in a study of blood T cell repertoires in COVID-19. The assay was immunoSEQ multiplex PCR, and TCRdb's table has in-frame clones only and misses some. Here the sample spans about 180,000 clones, 88% being singletons. Sequencing input: PBMCs or T cells enriched from blood (not recorded which). The receptors stem from a woman aged 18-35 years who had recovered from COVID-19. Each CDR3 is given with its conserved first and last residue. The order of the fields is V gene, clone size, D gene, J gene, CDR3 protein, CDR3 DNA. A D gene is named only where the DNA matches it firmly. A clone size is listed for some rows: how often the clone was seen (once, few, many), or a class if it is expanded.

V gene: TRBV5-4
clone size: .
D gene: TRBD1
J gene: TRBJ2-7
CDR3 protein: CASSLNRGDYEQYF
CDR3 DNA: TGTGCCAGCAGCTTAAACAGGGGGGACTACGAGCAGTACTTC

V gene: TRBV9
clone size: .
D gene: .
J gene: TRBJ1-6
CDR3 protein: CASSVGTRVNSPLHF
CDR3 DNA: TGTGCCAGCAGCGTAGGGACCAGGGTAAATTCACCCCTCCACTTT

V gene: TRBV5-1
clone size: .
D gene: TRBD2
J gene: TRBJ2-1
CDR3 protein: CASSFSSSGGTEQFF
CDR3 DNA: TGCGCCAGCAGCTTTTCGTCTAGCGGGGGGACTGAGCAGTTCTTC

V gene: TRBV2
clone size: .
D gene: TRBD2
J gene: TRBJ2-1
CDR3 protein: CASSAGTSGLNEQFF
CDR3 DNA: TGTGCCAGCAGCGCAGGGACTAGCGGGCTCAATGAGCAGTTCTTC

V gene: TRBV10-1
clone size: .
D gene: TRBD1
J gene: TRBJ2-4
CDR3 protein: CASSVTGGNIQYF
CDR3 DNA: TGCGCCAGCAGTGTTACAGGGGGGAACATTCAGTACTTC

V gene: TRBV30
clone size: .
D gene: TRBD1
J gene: TRBJ1-1
CDR3 protein: CAWKPGQGVTEAFF
CDR3 DNA: TGTGCCTGGAAGCCGGGACAGGGGGTTACTGAAGCTTTCTTT

V gene: TRBV6-1
clone size: .
D gene: .
J gene: TRBJ2-5
CDR3 protein: CASSDDLRTDEETQYF
CDR3 DNA: TGTGCCAGCAGTGACGACCTCCGGACAGACGAAGAGACCCAGTACTTC

V gene: TRBV2
clone size: .
D gene: .
J gene: TRBJ1-3
CDR3 protein: CASSVASGTGNTIYF
CDR3 DNA: TGTGCCAGCAGTGTGGCGTCAGGGACTGGAAACACCATATATTTT

V gene: TRBV20-1
clone size: .
D gene: .
J gene: TRBJ1-2
CDR3 protein: CSASQGYTF
CDR3 DNA: TGCAGTGCTAGCCAAGGCTACACCTTC

V gene: TRBV10-3
clone size: .
D gene: .
J gene: TRBJ2-7
CDR3 protein: CAISDGAAGIYEQYF
CDR3 DNA: TGTGCCATCAGTGATGGTGCTGCAGGGATCTACGAGCAGTACTTC

V gene: TRBV6-2/TRBV6-3
clone size: .
D gene: TRBD1
J gene: TRBJ1-6
CDR3 protein: CASSSGQHNSPLHF
CDR3 DNA: TGTGCCAGCAGCTCGGGACAGCATAATTCACCCCTCCACTTT

V gene: TRBV9
clone size: once
D gene: .
J gene: TRBJ1-4
CDR3 protein: CASSLGSRTTIEKLFF
CDR3 DNA: TGTGCCAGCAGCCTGGGTAGTCGTACCACTATCGAAAAACTGTTTTTT

V gene: TRBV25-1
clone size: .
D gene: .
J gene: TRBJ1-1
CDR3 protein: CASIGRGKGLNTEAFF
CDR3 DNA: TGTGCCAGCATCGGTCGGGGGAAGGGATTGAACACTGAAGCTTTCTTT

V gene: TRBV29-1
clone size: .
D gene: .
J gene: TRBJ1-1
CDR3 protein: CSVDRDTEAFF
CDR3 DNA: TGCAGCGTTGACAGGGACACTGAAGCTTTCTTT

V gene: TRBV5-1
clone size: .
D gene: .
J gene: TRBJ1-1
CDR3 protein: CASSSREGGNTEAFF
CDR3 DNA: TGCGCCAGCAGCTCCCGTGAAGGGGGGAACACTGAAGCTTTCTTT

V gene: TRBV11-2
clone size: .
D gene: TRBD2
J gene: TRBJ2-5
CDR3 protein: CASSLGLATQETQYF
CDR3 DNA: TGTGCCAGCAGCTTAGGACTAGCGACACAAGAGACCCAGTACTTC

V gene: TRBV6-2/TRBV6-3
clone size: .
D gene: .
J gene: TRBJ2-3
CDR3 protein: CASSQTAVDTQYF
CDR3 DNA: TGTGCCAGCAGTCAGACTGCCGTGGATACGCAGTATTTT

V gene: TRBV20-1
clone size: .
D gene: .
J gene: TRBJ2-7
CDR3 protein: CSATTGYEQYF
CDR3 DNA: TGCAGTGCTACCACAGGGTACGAGCAGTACTTC

V gene: TRBV5-6
clone size: .
D gene: .
J gene: TRBJ2-3
CDR3 protein: CASSRVGREEDTQYF
CDR3 DNA: TGTGCCAGCAGCCGGGTGGGCAGGGAAGAGGATACGCAGTATTTT

V gene: TRBV5-4
clone size: many
D gene: TRBD1
J gene: TRBJ1-4
CDR3 protein: CASSVQGWEEKLFF
CDR3 DNA: TGTGCCAGCAGCGTACAGGGGTGGGAAGAAAAACTGTTTTTT

V gene: TRBV3-1/TRBV3-2
clone size: .
D gene: TRBD2
J gene: TRBJ2-7
CDR3 protein: CASSQEREIWTSGSGEQYF
CDR3 DNA: TGTGCCAGCAGCCAAGAAAGGGAAATCTGGACTAGCGGGAGTGGCGAGCAGTACTTC

V gene: TRBV7-9
clone size: .
D gene: TRBD1
J gene: TRBJ1-6
CDR3 protein: CASSPSGGDTPLHF
CDR3 DNA: TGTGCCAGCAGCCCCTCAGGGGGCGATACACCCCTCCACTTT

V gene: TRBV5-1
clone size: .
D gene: TRBD1
J gene: TRBJ1-2
CDR3 protein: CASSADRGGGYTF
CDR3 DNA: TGCGCCAGCAGCGCCGACAGGGGTGGTGGCTACACCTTC

V gene: TRBV21-1
clone size: .
D gene: .
J gene: TRBJ1-1
CDR3 protein: CASTNDRNTEAFF
CDR3 DNA: TGTGCCAGCACCAACGACAGGAACACTGAAGCTTTCTTT

V gene: TRBV19
clone size: .
D gene: TRBD1
J gene: TRBJ2-2
CDR3 protein: CASTPRGGDRNTGELFF
CDR3 DNA: TGTGCCAGTACCCCACGAGGGGGCGATCGTAACACCGGGGAGCTGTTTTTT

V gene: TRBV27
clone size: .
D gene: .
J gene: TRBJ1-1
CDR3 protein: CASSSPPGQNEAFF
CDR3 DNA: TGTGCCAGCAGTTCTCCCCCCGGACAAAATGAAGCTTTCTTT

V gene: TRBV7-6
clone size: .
D gene: .
J gene: TRBJ2-1
CDR3 protein: CASSLQGAGLGEQFF
CDR3 DNA: TGTGCCAGCAGCTTACAGGGCGCGGGACTCGGTGAGCAGTTCTTC

V gene: TRBV19
clone size: .
D gene: .
J gene: TRBJ1-1
CDR3 protein: CASSSQETVPGSAFF
CDR3 DNA: TGTGCCAGTAGTTCCCAAGAGACGGTCCCAGGCTCTGCTTTCTTT

V gene: TRBV19
clone size: .
D gene: .
J gene: TRBJ1-5
CDR3 protein: CASSIPAQNQPQHF
CDR3 DNA: TGTGCCAGTAGTATACCTGCTCAGAATCAGCCCCAGCATTTT

V gene: TRBV3-1/TRBV3-2
clone size: once
D gene: TRBD1
J gene: TRBJ1-1
CDR3 protein: CASSQGQGEAFF
CDR3 DNA: TGTGCCAGCAGCCAAGGACAGGGGGAAGCTTTCTTT

V gene: TRBV5-1
clone size: .
D gene: .
J gene: TRBJ1-2
CDR3 protein: CASSLDLGEGYTF
CDR3 DNA: TGCGCCAGCAGCTTGGATCTCGGGGAGGGCTACACCTTC

V gene: TRBV4-1
clone size: .
D gene: TRBD2
J gene: TRBJ2-1
CDR3 protein: CASSQMAGTSGFYATSNEQFF
CDR3 DNA: TGCGCCAGCAGCCAGATGGCCGGGACTAGCGGGTTTTACGCTACGTCCAATGAGCAGTTCTTC

V gene: TRBV30
clone size: .
D gene: .
J gene: TRBJ2-3
CDR3 protein: CAWTQGGGVTDTQYF
CDR3 DNA: TGTGCCTGGACCCAAGGTGGCGGAGTCACAGATACGCAGTATTTT

V gene: TRBV9
clone size: .
D gene: TRBD1
J gene: TRBJ1-1
CDR3 protein: CASSVPGGTEAFF
CDR3 DNA: TGTGCCAGCAGCGTTCCAGGGGGCACTGAAGCTTTCTTT

V gene: TRBV3-1/TRBV3-2
clone size: .
D gene: TRBD1
J gene: TRBJ2-7
CDR3 protein: CASSQEWTGGEQYF
CDR3 DNA: TGTGCCAGCAGCCAAGAATGGACAGGGGGCGAGCAGTACTTC

V gene: TRBV18
clone size: few
D gene: .
J gene: TRBJ2-2
CDR3 protein: CASSPPISGDGGELFF
CDR3 DNA: TGTGCCAGCTCACCACCTATTTCAGGGGATGGCGGGGAGCTGTTTTTT

V gene: TRBV5-4
clone size: few
D gene: .
J gene: TRBJ2-7
CDR3 protein: CASSSGHYEQYF
CDR3 DNA: TGTGCCAGCAGTTCCGGACATTACGAGCAGTACTTC

V gene: TRBV19
clone size: .
D gene: .
J gene: TRBJ1-1
CDR3 protein: CASMEIRSREAFF
CDR3 DNA: TGTGCCAGTATGGAGATTCGGAGCCGTGAAGCTTTCTTT

V gene: TRBV20-1
clone size: few
D gene: TRBD2
J gene: TRBJ2-7
CDR3 protein: CSASSGLGNEQYF
CDR3 DNA: TGCAGTGCTAGTAGCGGGTTAGGTAACGAGCAGTACTTC

V gene: TRBV5-1
clone size: .
D gene: .
J gene: TRBJ2-5
CDR3 protein: CASSLGTAGETQYF
CDR3 DNA: TGCGCCAGCAGCTTAGGCACGGCGGGAGAGACCCAGTACTTC